This entry lists 10 T cell receptor beta chains sequenced from one sample in a study of human T cells and chemical hapten exposure. Sample time point: patch test 2, 6 weeks after DPC sensitization. The treatment was: therapeutic diphenylcyclopropenone sensitization with weekly scalp DPC. TCRdb reprocessed the RACE reads with MiXCR, giving one entry per CDR3 protein. Among 80,000 to 95,000 distinct CDR3 sequences listed, approximately 9.9% were seen once. The sequencing here drew on whole blood, taken in connection with sensitization to the hapten diphenylcyclopropenone (DPC). The receptors come from a man aged 35 to 55 with alopecia areata. Some clones in this sample may be carry-over from other donors' samples.

As DNA, the CDR3 is TGTGCCAGCTCTCCCTCGTTTTTCTCAGCCAAAAACATTCAGTACTTC. Translating it yields CASSPSFFSAKNIQYF. The V gene is TRBV18, the J gene TRBJ2-4, with D hard to call. V was trimmed by 6 bases and J by 0 bases, leaving 15 bases between them. This CDR3 spans 16 amino acids. Germline V gene sequence: CDR1 KGHSH, CDR2 LQKENI.

This clonotype was found a few times. This sequence joins TRBV12-3 or TRBV12-4 and TRBJ2-3; D uncertain. The CDR3 is made up of 12 amino acids. Trimming removed 6 bases from V and 2 bases from J, with 6 bases in between. CDR3 DNA: TGTGCCAGCAGCCTCCACACAGATACGCAGTATTTT. This translates into CASSLHTDTQYF.

This clonotype was seen many times. V and J are TRBV4-2 and TRBJ1-1, with D uncertain. The germline gives CDR1 LGHNA, CDR2 YNFKEQ. This CDR3 contains 15 residues. Between the trimmed V and J ends, which lost 2 bases and 0 bases, there was a span of 10 bases. In DNA form, the CDR3 reads TGTGCCAGCAGCCAAAGTGGCAGGCTGAACACTGAAGCTTTCTTT. It yields the protein CASSQSGRLNTEAFF.

This clonotype showed up just a few times. The chain uses TRBV6-1 and TRBJ2-7; 12 positions match TRBD2. The CDR3 extends over 15 amino acids. Germline V gene sequence: CDR1 MNHNS, CDR2 SASEGT. V lost 5 bases, J lost 5 bases, and 7 bases stayed unmatched. The CDR3 nucleotides read TGTGCCAGCAGTACCCTAGCGGGAGGGCCCGACGAGCAGTACGTC. Its translation: CASSTLAGGPDEQYV.

This clonotype was picked up a small number of times. The chain recombines TRBV6-2 or TRBV6-3 with TRBJ2-3, with 13 bases fitting TRBD2. Germline V gene sequence: CDR1 MNHEY, CDR2 SVGEGT. The CDR3 sequence is 16 residues long. Losses at the gene ends were 6 bases for V and 3 bases for J; bases not matched to a gene: 6. CDR3 in DNA: TGTGCCAGCAGAAGAGCGGGACTAGCGGGGACAGATACGCAGTATTTT. Protein product: CASRRAGLAGTDTQYF.

This clonotype was counted a few times. V gene TRBV3-1 combines with J gene TRBJ1-2; D unclear. The CDR3 has 12 residues. Germline lookup yields CDR1 LGHDT and CDR2 YNNKEL (reference sequence). V lost 3 bases, J lost 3 bases, and 5 bases lay in between. The CDR3 bases are TGTGCCAGCAGCCACATGGACTATGGCTACACCTTC. It is translated as CASSHMDYGYTF.

Many counts were recorded for this clonotype. The V call is TRBV7-8, the J call TRBJ1-5; no clear D gene. This CDR3 spans 14 amino acids. The germline gives CDR1 SGHVS, CDR2 FQNEAQ. V dropped 5 bases and J dropped 5 bases, with 13 bases sitting between them. The CDR3 DNA is TGTGCCAGCAGCCGGACGGGGTACGATCAGCCCCAGCATTTT. Amino acids: CASSRTGYDQPQHF.

This rearrangement joins TRBV29-1 to TRBJ2-5, with D unresolved. CDR3 length: 13 residues. The V end was cut by 2 bases, the J end by 2 bases, with 9 bases between. CDR1 and CDR2 (germline): SQVTM, ANQGSEA. As DNA, the CDR3 is TGCAGCGTTGAATGGGCAGTACAAGAGACCCAGTACTTC. Residues: CSVEWAVQETQYF.

The table lists this clonotype with a few counts. This chain connects TRBV18 to TRBJ2-3; 7 nucleotides match TRBD2. Germline CDR1 is KGHSH and CDR2 is LQKENI. The CDR3 contains 16 residues. V shed 0 bases, J shed 6 bases, and the junction held 9 bases outside the gene matches. The CDR3: CASSPPASGGWDTQYF. Here the CDR3 DNA reads TGTGCCAGCTCACCACCGGCTAGCGGTGGTTGGGATACGCAGTATTTT. Together with reference TRBV18 and TRBJ2-3, the CDR3 gives the full variable domain: NAGVMQNPRHLVRRRGQEARLRCSPMKGHSHVYWYRQLPEEGLKFMVYLQKENIIDESGMPKERFSAEFPKEGPSILRIQQVVRGDSAAYFCASSPPASGGWDTQYFGPGTRLTVL.

This clonotype was found many times. The CDR3 sequence is CAISRDRETQYF. Written as DNA, the CDR3 is TGTGCCATCAGCAGGGATCGAGAGACCCAGTACTTC. The genes are TRBV10-3 and TRBJ2-5; perhaps TRBD1 as D (5 bases). The CDR3 extends over 12 amino acids. With 6 bases removed from V and 4 bases from J, the gap between germline ends came to 9 bases. Germline V gives CDR1 ENHRY, CDR2 SYGVKD.